This entry describes one TCR beta chain. Its antigen is undetermined. V lost 2 bases to trimming and J lost 2 bases, with 11 bases between them. The CDR3 contains 14 residues. CDR1 SGHRS and CDR2 YFSETQ come from the germline V gene. Using immunoSEQ multiplex PCR, the repertoire was profiled, and TCRdb retains in-frame clones only, with some absent. The sample has about 60,000 clones; approximately 87% are singletons. These data originate in a study of a mutant IDH1 vaccine in newly diagnosed glioma. Study summary: Males made up 62.5% and females 37.5% of treated patients, whose mean age was approximately 44 years.

The study, taken as a whole, reports: With respect to changes in top peripheral T cell clonotypes, pseudoprogression seemed unrelated.

Time point specified: week 23, last vaccination. Vaccinated patients received 300 ug of mutant IDH1 20-mer peptide per dose, with topical imiquimod. The chain employs TRBV5-1 and TRBJ2-7; weak D call: TRBD1 (6 bases). The TCR originated in a man aged 18 to 29 with glioma. Material: PBMCs, obtained from a glioma patient whose treatment included an IDH1 peptide vaccine. DNA for the CDR3: TGCGCCAGCAGCTTCCAGGGGCGCGCCTACGAGCAGTACTTC. It translates to CASSFQGRAYEQYF.